This T cell receptor beta chain was sequenced in a study of blood T cells in healthy people across ages. The length of the CDR3 is 13 residues. V shed 7 bases and J 1 base; nucleotides not matched to a gene: 6. CDR1 is SQVTM, CDR2 ANQGSEA, per germline. Alongside a J-beta primer mix, a sample-barcoded 5' primer served in a second PCR lasting roughly 7 to 12 cycles. TCRdb fed the 5' RACE reads into MiXCR, producing one record per CDR3 protein. The sample lists approximately 800,000 distinct CDR3 sequences, 20% to 25% occurring once. This same sample was also part of a study on T cells of mothers and their children.

The sequenced material came from blood. The J gene is TRBJ2-5, the V gene TRBV29-1; 7 nucleotides align to TRBD1. The TCR comes from a boy younger than 18 in good health. DNA for the CDR3: TGCAGCGGCATGGGACAGTTCCAAGAGACCCAGTACTTC. This codes for CSGMGQFQETQYF. Using reference TRBV29-1 and TRBJ2-5 for the parts outside the CDR3, the full variable domain is SAVISQKPSRDICQRGTSLTIQCQVDSQVTMMFWYRQQPGQSLTLIATANQGSEATYESGFVIDKFPISRPNLTFSTLTVSNMSPEDSSIYLCSGMGQFQETQYFGPGTRLLVL.